The next 29 T cell receptor beta chains were all read from a single sample in a study of T cells in Graves' hyperthyroidism and ophthalmopathy. RNA transcripts gave rise to amplified TCR beta CDR3 regions. During a first-round RT-PCR of the TCR CDR3, the HTBI primer set was used. A single record per CDR3 protein comes from TCRdb applying MiXCR to the multiplex PCR reads. In the table there are 650,000 to 850,000 distinct CDR3 sequences, around 19% of which are singletons. The material sequenced was blood. All receptors come from a woman between 45 and 65 years old with Graves' hyperthyroidism that later progressed to Graves' ophthalmopathy.

Ten or more counts support this clonotype. The chain couples TRBV5-1 to TRBJ2-3; weak D call: TRBD1 (6 bases). V lost 5 bases and J 4 bases, leaving 14 bases between the germline ends. The CDR3 loop spans 14 amino acids. Germline loops: CDR1 SGHRS, CDR2 YFSETQ. CDR3 residues: CASSIGGEADTQYF. For the CDR3, the DNA is TGCGCCAGCAGTATTGGGGGCGAGGCAGATACGCAGTATTTT. Combining the CDR3 with reference TRBV5-1 and TRBJ2-3 gives the whole variable domain KAGVTQTPRYLIKTRGQQVTLSCSPISGHRSVSWYQQTPGQGLQFLFEYFSETQRNKGNFPGRFSGRQFSNSRSEMNVSTLELGDSALYLCASSIGGEADTQYFGPGTRLTVL.

This clonotype was recorded a few times. This rearrangement joins TRBV9 to TRBJ1-6; D unclear. The V and J ends lost 3 bases and 9 bases respectively, with 16 bases between them. Germline assignment: CDR1 SGDLS and CDR2 YYNGEE. This CDR3 is 15 amino acids long. CDR3 amino acids: CASSALFPDGSPLHF. Here the CDR3 DNA reads TGTGCCAGCAGCGCCTTATTCCCGGATGGTTCACCCCTCCACTTT.

The gene calls are TRBV5-6 and TRBJ1-2, with a tentative D call TRBD1 (5 bases). Trimming took 2 bases from V and 3 from J, leaving 17 bases between them. There are 16 residues in the CDR3. Germline CDR1 SGHDT, CDR2 YYEEEE. CDR3 nucleotides: TGTGCCAGCAGCTTTGAACGCAGGGACCGGTACTATGGCTACACCTTC. Translation: CASSFERRDRYYGYTF.

For this clonotype: A read error may produce the germline difference seen at one junction end. The V gene is TRBV24-1, the J gene TRBJ2-1, with TRBD1 matching over 7 bases. The CDR3 sequence is 17 residues long. CDR1 KGHDR and CDR2 SFDVKD come from the germline V gene. The CDR3 protein is CATSDYLGTASFNEQFF. For the CDR3, the DNA is TGTGCCACCAGTGATTATCTAGGGACAGCCTCCTTCAATGAGCAGTTCTTC.

The table lists this clonotype with a few counts. The rearrangement uses TRBV11-2 and TRBJ2-1; D unclear. Trimming took off 1 base at V and 8 bases at J, with 12 bases between the two ends. CDR3 length equals 14 residues. Germline V CDR1 and CDR2: SGHAT, FQNNGV. CDR3 coding DNA: TGTGCCAGCAGCTTAGGTGACTTCCAGGATGAGCAGTTCTTC. Protein product: CASSLGDFQDEQFF.

This clonotype occurred many times. This rearrangement joins TRBV11-2 to TRBJ1-4, with D uncertain. The V gene's germline CDR1 is SGHAT and CDR2 FQNNGV. V was trimmed by 1 base and J by 8 bases, leaving 11 bases between them. The CDR3 covers 14 residues. The CDR3 region is CASSLGPTGEKLFF. CDR3 coding DNA: TGTGCCAGCAGCTTAGGGCCTACGGGGGAAAAACTGTTTTTT.

Ten or more counts support this clonotype. V and J are TRBV6-6 and TRBJ1-1, with TRBD1 as a possible D gene (5 bases). CDR3 length equals 14 residues. V lost 2 bases, J lost 10 bases, and 17 bases lay in between. Germline CDR1 is MNHNY and CDR2 is SVGAGI (reference sequence). DNA for the CDR3: TGTGCCAGCAGTTACCCCAGGGCGCTGGGGGGAGCTTTCTTT. Protein sequence: CASSYPRALGGAFF.

This clonotype was detected ten times or more. V and J are TRBV3-1 and TRBJ1-4, with unresolved D. V was pared by 2 bases and J by 3 bases, with 10 bases between. The CDR3 runs 15 residues. Germline CDR1 is LGHDT and CDR2 is YNNKEL (reference sequence). The CDR3 DNA reads as TGTGCCAGCAGCCAAAACAGCGAAGCTAATGAAAAACTGTTTTTT. Translating it yields CASSQNSEANEKLFF.

This clonotype was seen many times. The genes are TRBV4-1 and TRBJ1-6; no firm D call. This CDR3 is built from 14 residues. Germline V gene sequence: CDR1 MGHRA, CDR2 YSYEKL. The V end lost 1 base, the J end lost 9 bases, and 10 bases lay between the germline ends. As DNA, the CDR3 is TGCGCCAGCAGCCAAGGGTCGTGGAGTTCACCCCTCCACTTT. Its translation is CASSQGSWSSPLHF.

This clonotype was observed at least ten times. The chain uses TRBV7-2 and TRBJ2-3, with TRBD2 identical over 12 bases. CDR3 length equals 15 residues. The V and J ends lost 8 bases and 2 bases, in that order; junction bases with no gene match: 5. The germline V gene has CDR1 SGHTA and CDR2 FQGNSA. CDR3 bases: TGTGCCAGCGTAAGACTAGCGGGGGTCACAGATACGCAGTATTTT. Protein product: CASVRLAGVTDTQYF.

This chain joins TRBV5-1 and TRBJ1-4, with a possible D match to TRBD1 (6 bases). CDR3 length: 15 residues. V gave up 6 bases and J gave up 1 base, with 13 bases separating them. The germline V gene encodes CDR1 SGHRS and CDR2 YFSETQ. For the CDR3, the DNA is TGCGCCAGCACCAGAGAGGGGGTAACTAATGAAAAACTGTTTTTT. Translated: CASTREGVTNEKLFF.

The chain links TRBV9 to TRBJ1-4, with a weak D call TRBD1 (5 bases). Looked up from germline, CDR1 is SGDLS and CDR2 is YYNGEE. This CDR3 spans 16 amino acids. Trimming took 0 bases from V and 6 from J, leaving 15 bases between them. The chain's CDR3 is CASSVGGTDYYEKLFF. CDR3 coding DNA: TGTGCCAGCAGCGTAGGAGGGACGGACTATTATGAAAAACTGTTTTTT.

This chain links TRBV4-1 with TRBJ1-4; perhaps TRBD1 as D (6 bases). CDR3 length equals 15 residues. The V and J ends lost 4 bases and 8 bases respectively, with 17 bases between them. Germline V CDR1 and CDR2: MGHRA, YSYEKL. The CDR3 is CASSPGQRPIEKLFF. CDR3 sequence (DNA): TGCGCCAGCAGCCCCGGACAGCGACCTATCGAAAAACTGTTTTTT.

This clonotype has at least ten counts. This chain links TRBV7-9 with TRBJ1-6; 9 nucleotides agree with TRBD1. Germline V CDR1 and CDR2: SEHNR, FQNEAQ (reference sequence). This CDR3 is built from 15 residues. V trimming: 5 bases; J trimming: 7 bases; junction bases outside the gene matches: 6. In DNA form, the CDR3 reads TGTGCCAGCAGCCCCGACAGGGGGATGAATTCACCCCTCCACTTT. This gives the protein CASSPDRGMNSPLHF. Looking up the rest from reference TRBV7-9 and TRBJ1-6 gives the full variable domain: DTGVSQNPRHKITKRGQNVTFRCDPISEHNRLYWYRQTLGQGPEFLTYFQNEAQLEKSRLLSDRFSAERPKGSFSTLEIQRTEQGDSAMYLCASSPDRGMNSPLHFGNGTRLTVT.

This clonotype was counted ten times or more. V usage is TRBV6-1 and J usage is TRBJ1-1; no firm D call. This CDR3 comprises 15 residues. Germline values: CDR1 MNHNS, CDR2 SASEGT. The V end lost 4 bases, the J end lost 1 base, and 13 bases lay between the germline ends. The CDR3 DNA reads TGTGCCAGCAGTGGTCACGAAGGGCCGAACACTGAAGCTTTCTTT. Translation: CASSGHEGPNTEAFF.

The chain recombines TRBV12-3 or TRBV12-4 with TRBJ1-3; the D is unclear. V was pared by 3 bases and J by 4 bases, with 4 bases between. The CDR3 runs 12 residues. The CDR3 DNA reads TGTGCCAGCAGTTTCGCGGGAAACACCATATATTTT. It translates to CASSFAGNTIYF.

The rearrangement links TRBV6-2 or TRBV6-3 to TRBJ1-5, with D perhaps TRBD1 (5 bases). The ends were cut back, 6 bases at V and 3 bases at J, with 9 bases in the middle. CDR1 is MNHEY, CDR2 SVGEGT, per germline. The CDR3 covers 13 residues. CDR3 protein: CASRDSYNQPQHF. As DNA, the CDR3 is TGTGCCAGCAGAGACAGTTACAATCAGCCCCAGCATTTT.

This chain joins TRBV7-8 and TRBJ1-1; D remains ambiguous. The CDR3 covers 13 residues. Trimming stripped 6 bases from V and 5 bases from J, with 13 bases between. Germline assignment: CDR1 SGHVS and CDR2 FQNEAQ. CDR3 amino acids: CASRTYTGTEAFF. The DNA of the CDR3 is TGTGCCAGCAGAACATATACGGGGACTGAAGCTTTCTTT.

The chain has TRBV5-6 and TRBJ2-3; 7 bases are a match to TRBD2. Germline CDR1 reads SGHDT; CDR2 reads YYEEEE. The length of the CDR3 is 17 residues. With 4 bases clipped from V and 2 bases from J, the junction kept 13 bases outside the gene matches. The DNA for the CDR3 is TGTGCCAGCAGCACCCTCGGGAGCGGGGTAAACACAGATACGCAGTATTTT. Encoded protein: CASSTLGSGVNTDTQYF.

There are a few counts of this clonotype. The rearrangement uses TRBV12-3 or TRBV12-4 and TRBJ2-5; D is possibly TRBD1 (5 bases). The CDR3 loop spans 14 amino acids. The V gene lost 6 bases and the J gene lost 1 base, with 12 bases spanning the gap. CDR3 DNA: TGTGCCAGCAGCCTCGACAGCATCCAAGAGACCCAGTACTTC. Translation: CASSLDSIQETQYF.

This clonotype has a count of ten or more. This chain joins TRBV18 and TRBJ2-7, with TRBD1 matching over 11 bases. Germline V CDR1 and CDR2: KGHSH, LQKENI. V gave up 2 bases and J gave up 6 bases; unmatched junction bases: 3. The CDR3 is made up of 14 amino acids. The CDR3 DNA is TGTGCCAGCTCACCAGGACAGGGGGCGATCGAGCAGTACTTC. This sequence encodes CASSPGQGAIEQYF.

The chain employs TRBV5-1 and TRBJ1-2, with TRBD1 identical over 8 bases. The CDR3 covers 14 residues. Germline-derived CDR1 and CDR2 are SGHRS and YFSETQ. J was trimmed by 4 bases and V by 0 bases; bases with no gene match: 2. The CDR3 here is CASSLGTGIYGYTF. The CDR3 bases are TGCGCCAGCAGCTTGGGGACAGGGATCTATGGCTACACCTTC.

J is TRBJ1-1 and V is TRBV7-9; TRBD1 aligns across 8 bases. The ends lost 5 bases at V and 5 bases at J; junction bases unmatched: 7. Germline CDR1 reads SEHNR; CDR2 reads FQNEAQ (reference sequence). This CDR3 contains 14 residues. This CDR3 reads CASSHQGARTEAFF. As DNA, the CDR3 is TGTGCCAGCAGCCACCAGGGGGCGCGAACTGAAGCTTTCTTT.

This clonotype was counted only a few times. This chain joins TRBV6-9 and TRBJ2-3; D uncertain. The CDR3 length is 13 residues. Germline V gene data show CDR1 as MNHGY and CDR2 as SVAAGI. V was clipped by 3 bases and J by 6 bases, with 10 bases between them. CDR3 bases: TGTGCCAGCAGTTACTCGAATAGCGATACGCAGTATTTT. The encoded protein is CASSYSNSDTQYF.

This chain joins TRBV7-9 and TRBJ2-2, with 11 nucleotides matching TRBD1. The CDR3 loop spans 15 amino acids. Germline trimming cut 5 bases from V and 5 bases from J; bases unmatched to any gene: 4. From germline, CDR1 is SEHNR and CDR2 FQNEAQ (reference sequence). This chain's CDR3 is CASSGQGAETGELFF. CDR3 in DNA: TGTGCCAGCAGCGGACAGGGGGCAGAGACCGGGGAGCTGTTTTTT.

The sample holds a few counts of this clonotype. The genes are TRBV7-2 and TRBJ1-6; the match to TRBD1 covers 12 bases. There are 17 residues in the CDR3. Germline V lookup: CDR1 SGHTA, CDR2 FQGNSA. J was trimmed by 17 bases and V by 3 bases; bases with no gene match: 17. Here the CDR3 reads CASSFAPPGTGGRPFHF. CDR3 coding DNA: TGTGCCAGCAGCTTCGCCCCACCCGGGACAGGGGGCCGCCCGTTCCACTTT.

V gene TRBV12-3 or TRBV12-4 combines with J gene TRBJ1-1, with D possibly matching TRBD1 (5 bases). Trimming removed 5 bases at V and 6 bases at J, with 22 bases between. The CDR3 has 16 amino acids. In nucleotides, the CDR3 is TGTGCCAGCAGTCTCCGGGACGCTGGGGCGGGGGCTGAAGCTTTCTTT. This codes for CASSLRDAGAGAEAFF.

This clonotype was recorded many times. The chain has TRBV20-1 and TRBJ1-3, with 7 nucleotides matching TRBD1. V lost 5 bases, J lost 4 bases, and 5 bases stayed unmatched. CDR3 length: 13 amino acids. Germline V gene sequence: CDR1 DFQATT, CDR2 SNEGSKA (reference sequence). The CDR3, as DNA: TGCAGTGCTGCACAGGGGTACGGAAACACCATATATTTT. This gives the protein CSAAQGYGNTIYF.

On this clonotype: Only one base separates this from a far larger clonotype, so it likely reflects a read error. CDR3 DNA: TGTGCCAGCAGCTTGGGACAGCAGAACACTGAAGCTTTCTTT. It is translated as CASSLGQQNTEAFF. This sequence joins TRBV7-9 and TRBJ1-1; TRBD1 agrees at 7 bases. CDR1 and CDR2 (germline): SEHNR, FQNEAQ (reference sequence). The CDR3 consists of 14 residues. The trim removed 3 bases at V and 1 base at J, leaving 2 bases unmatched.